This T cell receptor (beta chain) appears in the sequencing data of a study of a mutant IDH1 vaccine in newly diagnosed glioma. Generated by immunoSEQ multiplex PCR, the TCRdb table keeps only in-frame clones and is missing some. The sample consists of around 60,000 clones, 89% of them appearing once. About this clone itself: Its matching antigen is unknown.

The CDR3 loop spans 15 amino acids. Germline trimming cut 2 bases from V and 6 bases from J; bases unmatched to any gene: 6. Germline V gene sequence: CDR1 SNHLY, CDR2 FYNNEI. Time point reported: week 11, during vaccination. In every dose of vaccine, 300 ug of mutant IDH1 20-mer peptide was given alongside topical imiquimod. The TCR sequence derives from a man aged 35 to 55 with glioma. V gene TRBV2 combines with J gene TRBJ2-7; 11 nucleotides match TRBD2. Sequences were derived from PBMCs, sampled from a glioma patient whose treatment included an IDH1 peptide vaccine. The CDR3 spells CASSEIPLAGGEQYF. The DNA for the CDR3 is TGTGCCAGCAGTGAAATCCCCCTAGCGGGAGGCGAGCAGTACTTC. Using reference TRBV2 and TRBJ2-7 for the parts outside the CDR3, the full variable domain is EPEVTQTPSHQVTQMGQEVILRCVPISNHLYFYWYRQILGQKVEFLVSFYNNEISEKSEIFDDQFSVERPDGSNFTLKIRSTKLEDSAMYFCASSEIPLAGGEQYFGPGTRLTVT.